Reported below is one T cell receptor (beta chain). What it binds is not known. This entry belongs to a study of cytomegalovirus exposure and HLA in healthy donors. In the study overall: From HLA-typed donors, an early data release held about 85 million unique TCRs. Findings of the study overall: Later work found most CMV-associated TCR beta chains apparently HLA-restricted. Indistinguishability led to the exclusion of some V segments, TRBV6-2 and TRBV6-3 included.

Germline V gene data show CDR1 as SGHRS and CDR2 as YFSETQ. CDR3 size: 17 residues. V shed 0 bases and J 5 bases; nucleotides not matched to a gene: 8. The PCR was carried out with 60 Vbeta primers and 13 Jbeta primers. Method: immunoSEQ multiplex PCR; TCRdb's copy keeps in-frame clones and lacks some. The sample has around 75,000 clones, around 78% seen once. The TCR comes from a man in his forties or fifties in good health and CMV-seronegative. The rearrangement joins TRBV5-1 to TRBJ1-4; 9 nucleotides align to TRBD1. The sequenced sample was PBMCs. The CDR3, as DNA: TGCGCCAGCAGCTTGGCGCCGGGACAGGGCCCCAATGAAAAACTGTTTTTT. Its translation is CASSLAPGQGPNEKLFF.